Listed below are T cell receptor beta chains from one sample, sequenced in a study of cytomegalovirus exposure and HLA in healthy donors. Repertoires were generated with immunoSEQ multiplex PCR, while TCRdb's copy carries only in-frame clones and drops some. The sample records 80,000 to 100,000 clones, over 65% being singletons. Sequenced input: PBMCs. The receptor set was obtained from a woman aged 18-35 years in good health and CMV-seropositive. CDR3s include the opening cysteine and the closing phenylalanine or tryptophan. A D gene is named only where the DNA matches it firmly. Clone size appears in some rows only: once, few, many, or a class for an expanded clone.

CDR3: CASTSFNGGAPTDTQYF
DNA: TGTGCCAGCACGTCTTTTAACGGTGGGGCGCCTACAGATACGCAGTATTTT
V: TRBV11-2
size: NA
D: NA
J: TRBJ2-3

CDR3: CASSEQGQDNQPQHF
DNA: TGTGCCAGCAGTGAACAGGGACAGGACAATCAGCCCCAGCATTTT
V: TRBV2
size: NA
D: TRBD1
J: TRBJ1-5

CDR3: CASSPKVASGEGNTIYF
DNA: TGCGCCAGCAGCCCTAAGGTGGCCTCGGGGGAAGGAAACACCATATATTTT
V: TRBV4-3
size: NA
D: NA
J: TRBJ1-3

CDR3: CASRWTVSGSGANVLTF
DNA: TGTGCCAGCAGGTGGACAGTCAGTGGCTCTGGGGCCAACGTCCTGACTTTC
V: TRBV7-3
size: NA
D: NA
J: TRBJ2-6

CDR3: CASSSTTGGTEAFF
DNA: TGTGCCAGCAGCTCCACGACAGGGGGCACTGAAGCTTTCTTT
V: TRBV11-2
size: NA
D: TRBD1
J: TRBJ1-1

CDR3: CASSGDSSNQPQHF
DNA: TGTGCCAGCAGTGGGGACAGCAGCAATCAGCCCCAGCATTTT
V: TRBV28
size: NA
D: TRBD1
J: TRBJ1-5

CDR3: CASSPGLAGGLSSYNEQFF
DNA: TGTGCCAGTAGCCCGGGACTAGCGGGGGGCCTTAGCTCCTACAATGAGCAGTTCTTC
V: TRBV19
size: NA
D: TRBD2
J: TRBJ2-1

CDR3: CASSLDGPGSYNSPLHF
DNA: TGTGCCAGCAGTTTAGACGGGCCGGGATCCTATAATTCACCCCTCCACTTT
V: TRBV27
size: NA
D: NA
J: TRBJ1-6

CDR3: CASSPQTGGLNEQFF
DNA: TGTGCCAGCTCACCACAAACGGGGGGGCTCAATGAGCAGTTCTTC
V: TRBV18
size: NA
D: TRBD2
J: TRBJ2-1

CDR3: CASSLWNDRGGNQPQHF
DNA: TGTGCCAGCAGTTTATGGAATGACAGGGGAGGCAATCAGCCCCAGCATTTT
V: TRBV28
size: NA
D: TRBD1
J: TRBJ1-5

CDR3: CASTPWGLQYEQYF
DNA: TGTGCCAGCACCCCGTGGGGGCTGCAATACGAGCAGTACTTC
V: TRBV6-1
size: NA
D: NA
J: TRBJ2-7

CDR3: CASSYDGLLNEKLFF
DNA: TGTGCCAGCAGCTACGACGGACTGCTCAATGAAAAACTGTTTTTT
V: TRBV7-2
size: NA
D: NA
J: TRBJ1-4

CDR3: CASSLTPSTNEKLFF
DNA: TGTGCCAGCAGCTTGACACCTTCAACTAATGAAAAACTGTTTTTT
V: TRBV7-9
size: NA
D: NA
J: TRBJ1-4

CDR3: CASSPDIYHGYTF
DNA: TGTGCCAGCAGCCCCGACATTTACCATGGCTACACCTTC
V: TRBV11-2
size: NA
D: NA
J: TRBJ1-2

CDR3: CASSHFWRGYTEAFF
DNA: TGTGCCAGCAGCCATTTTTGGAGGGGATACACTGAAGCTTTCTTT
V: TRBV14
size: NA
D: NA
J: TRBJ1-1

CDR3: CASSMGLNTEAFF
DNA: TGTGCCAGTAGTATGGGCCTTAACACTGAAGCTTTCTTT
V: TRBV19
size: few
D: NA
J: TRBJ1-1

CDR3: CASSQDRVSGSPFSYNEQFF
DNA: TGCGCCAGCAGCCAAGATCGGGTTAGCGGGAGCCCTTTCTCCTACAATGAGCAGTTCTTC
V: TRBV4-3
size: NA
D: TRBD2
J: TRBJ2-1

CDR3: CASSLALTEQPYEQYF
DNA: TGTGCCAGCAGCTTGGCGTTGACGGAGCAACCCTACGAGCAGTACTTC
V: TRBV5-5
size: once
D: NA
J: TRBJ2-7

CDR3: CASSPRQGYEQYF
DNA: TGTGCCAGTAGTCCCCGACAGGGCTACGAGCAGTACTTC
V: TRBV19
size: NA
D: TRBD1
J: TRBJ2-7

CDR3: CASSPPDSRNYGYTF
DNA: TGTGCCAGCAGCCCCCCGGACAGCCGAAACTATGGCTACACCTTC
V: TRBV7-9
size: NA
D: NA
J: TRBJ1-2

CDR3: CASGGKSGRINEQFF
DNA: TGCGCCAGCGGGGGGAAAAGCGGGAGGATCAATGAGCAGTTCTTC
V: TRBV10-1
size: once
D: TRBD2
J: TRBJ2-1

CDR3: CASSLGQGNYGYTF
DNA: TGTGCCAGCAGTTTGGGACAGGGCAACTATGGCTACACCTTC
V: TRBV28
size: NA
D: TRBD1
J: TRBJ1-2

CDR3: CASSQDGMSGETQYF
DNA: TGTGCCAGCAGCCAAGATGGAATGAGCGGGGAGACCCAGTACTTC
V: TRBV4-2
size: NA
D: NA
J: TRBJ2-5

CDR3: CASRIEADYTF
DNA: TGTGCCAGCAGGATAGAGGCAGACTACACCTTC
V: TRBV6-5
size: NA
D: NA
J: TRBJ1-2

CDR3: CASSLSGSYNEQFF
DNA: TGTGCCAGCAGCTTATCGGGCTCCTACAATGAGCAGTTCTTC
V: TRBV7-9
size: once
D: NA
J: TRBJ2-1

CDR3: CASSYGTGVSNYGYTF
DNA: TGTGCCAGCAGTTACGGGACAGGGGTTTCCAACTATGGCTACACCTTC
V: TRBV6-5
size: few
D: TRBD1
J: TRBJ1-2

CDR3: CASSVGGDWTYEQYF
DNA: TGTGCCAGCAGCGTAGGAGGGGACTGGACCTACGAGCAGTACTTC
V: TRBV9
size: NA
D: NA
J: TRBJ2-7

CDR3: CASSVVSRGGLNEQFF
DNA: TGTGCCAGCAGCGTAGTGAGCCGGGGGGGCCTAAATGAGCAGTTCTTC
V: TRBV9
size: once
D: TRBD2
J: TRBJ2-1

CDR3: CASSSRNTEAFF
DNA: TGTGCCAGCAGCTCGAGGAACACTGAAGCTTTCTTT
V: TRBV5-4
size: once
D: NA
J: TRBJ1-1

CDR3: CASSPGGLVVHEQFF
DNA: TGTGCCAGCAGCCCTGGGGGACTAGTCGTCCATGAGCAGTTCTTC
V: TRBV11-2
size: once
D: TRBD2
J: TRBJ2-1

CDR3: CASSRLTSGRAKGSEQFF
DNA: TGTGCCAGCAGCCGGTTGACTAGCGGGAGGGCAAAGGGTAGTGAGCAGTTCTTC
V: TRBV5-4
size: NA
D: TRBD2
J: TRBJ2-1

CDR3: CASSRLAANTGELFF
DNA: TGTGCCAGCAGTCGACTAGCGGCCAACACCGGGGAGCTGTTTTTT
V: TRBV28
size: NA
D: TRBD2
J: TRBJ2-2

CDR3: CASSFPGQSYGYTF
DNA: TGTGCCAGCAGCTTCCCCGGACAGAGCTATGGCTACACCTTC
V: TRBV7-9
size: NA
D: NA
J: TRBJ1-2

CDR3: CASSPGTAQETQYF
DNA: TGTGCCAGCAGCCCAGGGACAGCTCAAGAGACCCAGTACTTC
V: TRBV12-1
size: few
D: NA
J: TRBJ2-5

CDR3: CSVIETGRSEAFF
DNA: TGCAGCGTAATAGAGACAGGGCGTTCCGAAGCTTTCTTT
V: TRBV29-1
size: NA
D: TRBD1
J: TRBJ1-1

CDR3: CASSLGTGSEAFF
DNA: TGCGCCAGCAGCTTGGGGACAGGGTCTGAAGCTTTCTTT
V: TRBV5-1
size: NA
D: TRBD1
J: TRBJ1-1

CDR3: CASSRTSGVLNEQFF
DNA: TGCGCCAGCAGCCGGACTAGCGGAGTACTCAATGAGCAGTTCTTC
V: TRBV5-1
size: NA
D: TRBD2
J: TRBJ2-1

CDR3: CASSTRAASSAYNEQFF
DNA: TGTGCCAGTAGTACCCGCGCAGCGTCTAGCGCCTACAATGAGCAGTTCTTC
V: TRBV19
size: NA
D: NA
J: TRBJ2-1

CDR3: CASSQDPSGLIRSYGYTF
DNA: TGCGCCAGCAGCCAAGATCCGTCAGGGCTAATTCGTAGTTATGGCTACACCTTC
V: TRBV4-1
size: few
D: NA
J: TRBJ1-2

CDR3: CASSLGLAMIYEQYF
DNA: TGCGCCAGCAGCTTGGGACTAGCGATGATCTACGAGCAGTACTTC
V: TRBV5-1
size: NA
D: TRBD2
J: TRBJ2-7

CDR3: CASSLDDRNYYGYTF
DNA: TGCGCCAGCAGCTTAGATGACAGAAACTACTATGGCTACACCTTC
V: TRBV5-1
size: NA
D: NA
J: TRBJ1-2

CDR3: CAWSVSRVDEKLFF
DNA: TGTGCCTGGAGTGTAAGCAGGGTCGATGAAAAACTGTTTTTT
V: TRBV30
size: once
D: NA
J: TRBJ1-4

CDR3: CASSLIRSGTGAMNTEAFF
DNA: TGTGCCAGCAGTTTAATTCGGTCTGGGACAGGGGCTATGAACACTGAAGCTTTCTTT
V: TRBV28
size: NA
D: TRBD1
J: TRBJ1-1

CDR3: CASSLWGAGQFF
DNA: TGTGCCAGCAGTTTATGGGGCGCGGGGCAGTTCTTC
V: TRBV28
size: NA
D: NA
J: TRBJ2-1

CDR3: CAISYTDTQYF
DNA: TGTGCCATCAGTTATACAGATACGCAGTATTTT
V: TRBV10-3
size: few
D: NA
J: TRBJ2-3